The 4 T cell receptor beta chains in this list originate from one sample, sequenced in a study of shared clonotypes between healthy human individuals. Profiled with immunoSEQ multiplex PCR; TCRdb holds only in-frame clones, not every one. The repertoire holds some 2,500,000 clones, with just under 95% as singletons. The sample taken for sequencing was naive CD4+ T cells from PBMCs. Regarding subset: CD45RA+ positively selected. The receptors were gathered from a man aged 18 to 29 in good health. Some clones in this sample may be carry-over from other donors' samples.

The rearrangement joins TRBV4-1 to TRBJ2-1, with 8 bases fitting TRBD2. Germline V CDR1 and CDR2: MGHRA, YSYEKL. The CDR3 consists of 17 residues. The junction had 6 bases not matched to a gene; V was cut back by 1 base and J by 1 base. This CDR3 is CASSQGVLAGSYNEQFF. CDR3 DNA sequence: TGCGCCAGCAGCCAAGGGGTCCTAGCGGGTTCCTACAATGAGCAGTTCTTC.

The V call is TRBV11-2, the J call TRBJ2-3; 13 bases match TRBD2. The ends lost 5 bases at V and 11 bases at J; junction bases unmatched: 7. Germline V gene lookup returns CDR1 SGHAT and CDR2 FQNNGV. The CDR3 spans 14 residues. CDR3: CASSPGLAGIEQYF. For the CDR3, the DNA is TGTGCCAGCAGCCCGGGACTAGCGGGGATTGAGCAGTATTTT.

The CDR3 is CASSRSTGSRGNTIYF. In nucleotides, the CDR3 is TGTGCCAGCTCACGCTCGACAGGGTCTCGTGGAAACACCATATATTTT. This chain joins TRBV18 and TRBJ1-3, with TRBD1 matching over 7 bases. The length of the CDR3 is 16 residues. V shed 4 bases, J shed 3 bases, and the junction held 9 bases outside the gene matches. The germline CDR1 and CDR2 sequences are KGHSH and LQKENI.

The chain employs TRBV5-1 and TRBJ2-2; D might be TRBD2 (5 bases). CDR3 length equals 16 residues. V was trimmed by 0 bases and J by 3 bases, leaving 12 bases between them. The germline V gene has CDR1 SGHRS and CDR2 YFSETQ. The CDR3 loop is CASSLALTGYTGELFF. CDR3 coding DNA: TGCGCCAGCAGCTTGGCATTGACGGGATACACCGGGGAGCTGTTTTTT.